The 32 T cell receptor beta chains listed next were all sequenced from one sample in a study of cytomegalovirus exposure and HLA in healthy donors. Primers for the PCR totalled 60 Vbeta and 13 Jbeta. Measured with immunoSEQ multiplex PCR; TCRdb has only the in-frame clones, and not every one. Among 90,000 to 140,000 clones, 69% were seen once, and the ten largest hold 2.5% to 3.5%. The sequenced material came from PBMCs. All receptors come from a man between 25 and 39 years old in good health and CMV-seronegative.

This clone was recorded once. The CDR3 DNA follows: TGTGCCAGCAGTTCCCACTTTGGGGCTAGCGGGCCTCACAATGAGCAGTTCTTC. Its protein product is CASSSHFGASGPHNEQFF. J is TRBJ2-1 and V is TRBV25-1, with TRBD2 identical over 8 bases. Germline V lookup: CDR1 MGHDK, CDR2 SYGVNS. The CDR3 consists of 18 residues. Trimming took 5 bases from V and 5 from J; bases not matched to a gene: 17.

This chain connects TRBV28 to TRBJ2-3; TRBD1 matches at 9 bases. The CDR3 sequence is 16 residues long. The ends lost 5 bases at V and 2 bases at J; junction bases unmatched: 8. Per the germline V gene, CDR1 is MDHEN and CDR2 is SYDVKM. The CDR3 DNA reads as TGTGCCAGCAGTGTGTCGGACAGGGGCTTCACAGATACGCAGTATTTT. As protein: CASSVSDRGFTDTQYF.

J is TRBJ1-6 and V is TRBV11-2, with 9 bases identical to TRBD1. Germline V gene lookup returns CDR1 SGHAT and CDR2 FQNNGV. With V trimmed by 5 bases and J by 7 bases, 9 bases remained unmatched. The CDR3 loop spans 16 amino acids. The CDR3 region is CASSTGTGNQNSPLHF. Written as DNA, the CDR3 is TGTGCCAGCAGCACCGGGACAGGGAATCAGAATTCACCCCTCCACTTT.

V usage is TRBV5-6 and J usage is TRBJ2-7; 7 positions match TRBD1. Germline loops: CDR1 SGHDT, CDR2 YYEEEE. V lost 0 bases to trimming and J lost 2 bases; unmatched junction nucleotides: 2. The CDR3 sequence is 14 residues long. The CDR3 bases are TGTGCCAGCAGCTTGGAGGGGGCCGCCTACGAGCAGTACTTC. Its translation is CASSLEGAAYEQYF.

This sequence joins TRBV11-3 and TRBJ2-7; a weak D match, TRBD1 (5 bases). This CDR3 has 14 amino acids. CDR1 and CDR2 from the germline V gene are SGHNT and YENEEA. Trimming took 5 bases from V and 5 from J, leaving 16 bases between them. CDR3 in DNA: TGTGCCAGCAGCGTTGGGGCAGGGCTCCACGAGCAGTACTTC. This codes for CASSVGAGLHEQYF. The variable domain in full, completed from reference TRBV11-3 and TRBJ2-7, reads EAGVVQSPRYKIIEKKQPVAFWCNPISGHNTLYWYLQNLGQGPELLIRYENEEAVDDSQLPKDRFSAERLKGVDSTLKIQPAELGDSAVYLCASSVGAGLHEQYFGPGTRLTVT.

The chain combines TRBV28 with TRBJ2-1; 7 bases agree with TRBD1. CDR3 length: 16 residues. V lost 4 bases, J lost 6 bases, and 12 bases stayed unmatched. CDR1 is MDHEN and CDR2 is SYDVKM in the germline V gene. The CDR3 protein is CASSSLLDRAGNEQFF. The CDR3 DNA sequence: TGTGCCAGCAGTTCCCTACTAGACAGGGCCGGCAATGAGCAGTTCTTC.

The chain uses TRBV10-3 and TRBJ2-7; 8 bases match TRBD1. This CDR3 comprises 16 residues. Germline trimming cut 0 bases from V and 5 bases from J; bases unmatched to any gene: 9. The germline V gene encodes CDR1 ENHRY and CDR2 SYGVKD. The CDR3 reads CAISESKFRGLNEQYF. The DNA for the CDR3 is TGTGCCATCAGTGAGTCGAAATTCAGGGGGCTGAACGAGCAGTACTTC.

Comment on this clone: Compared with germline, one end of the junction differs, possibly owing to a read error. The chain carries TRBV15 and TRBJ2-6; TRBD1 matches 12 bases. Germline CDR1 reads LNHNV; CDR2 reads YYDKDF (reference sequence). The CDR3 is 18 amino acids. CDR3 sequence reads: CATSRRDRGRAGANGLTF. CDR3 bases: TGTGCCACCAGCAGAAGGGACAGGGGGCGCGCTGGGGCCAACGGCCTGACTTTC.

The J gene is TRBJ1-4, the V gene TRBV30, with D maybe TRBD1 (6 bases). This CDR3 contains 16 residues. With 3 bases removed from V and 0 bases from J, the gap between germline ends came to 14 bases. CDR1 and CDR2 from the germline V gene are GTSNPN and SVGIG (reference sequence). The CDR3 spells CAWRKDPGATNEKLFF. Written as DNA, the CDR3 is TGTGCCTGGAGGAAAGATCCAGGGGCAACTAATGAAAAACTGTTTTTT.

This clone occurred a few times. J is TRBJ2-1 and V is TRBV6-4; 7 bases line up with TRBD2. Unmatched junction bases numbered 11, after V lost 5 bases and J lost 7 bases. The CDR3 is 15 amino acids. Germline-derived CDR1 and CDR2 are MRHNA and SNTAGT. CDR3 protein: CASSISAGLINEQFF. CDR3 in DNA: TGTGCCAGCAGTATCTCAGCGGGATTGATTAATGAGCAGTTCTTC.

The chain employs TRBV2 and TRBJ1-3, with TRBD1 identical over 7 bases. The CDR3 totals 14 residues. Per the germline V gene, CDR1 is SNHLY and CDR2 is FYNNEI. The ends lost 2 bases at V and 7 bases at J; junction bases unmatched: 5. The CDR3 region has the DNA TGTGCCAGCAGTGAATACGGCAGGGGGAACACCATATATTTT. Translating gives CASSEYGRGNTIYF. Full variable domain (rest looked up from reference TRBV2 and TRBJ1-3): EPEVTQTPSHQVTQMGQEVILRCVPISNHLYFYWYRQILGQKVEFLVSFYNNEISEKSEIFDDQFSVERPDGSNFTLKIRSTKLEDSAMYFCASSEYGRGNTIYFGEGSWLTVV.

V is TRBV14 and J is TRBJ2-3, with 10 bases that match TRBD2. The CDR3 totals 15 residues. Germline V gene lookup returns CDR1 SGHDN and CDR2 FVKESK. With 3 bases clipped from V and 3 bases from J, the junction kept 3 bases outside the gene matches. In nucleotides, the CDR3 is TGTGCCAGCAGCCACCTAGCGGGAGTAACAGATACGCAGTATTTT. Encoded protein: CASSHLAGVTDTQYF.

V usage is TRBV4-3 and J usage is TRBJ2-3; TRBD2 matches 7 bases. There are 19 residues in the CDR3. Per the germline V gene, CDR1 is LGHNA and CDR2 is YSLEER. V lost 2 bases, J lost 4 bases, and 18 bases stayed unmatched. The CDR3 is CASSQYSGSSGFMPDTQYF. The CDR3 region has the DNA TGCGCCAGCAGCCAATATTCGGGTTCTAGCGGTTTCATGCCAGATACGCAGTATTTT.

The chain recombines TRBV5-1 with TRBJ1-5; possibly TRBD1 for D (6 bases). This CDR3 region has 16 residues. The germline CDR1 and CDR2 sequences are SGHRS and YFSETQ. The V and J ends lost 0 bases and 0 bases respectively, with 10 bases between them. The CDR3 reads CASSLEGRGSNQPQHF. DNA of the CDR3: TGCGCCAGCAGCTTGGAAGGCAGGGGTAGCAATCAGCCCCAGCATTTT.

This clone appeared a few times. The chain links TRBV7-9 to TRBJ2-3; 11 bases map to TRBD2. Germline trimming cut 5 bases from V and 0 bases from J; bases unmatched to any gene: 4. Per germline, CDR1 SEHNR and CDR2 FQNEAQ (reference sequence). This CDR3 has 16 residues. The CDR3 reads CASSLRTSGSTDTQYF. The CDR3 region has the DNA TGTGCCAGCAGCCTTCGGACTAGCGGGAGCACAGATACGCAGTATTTT. The whole variable domain, filled in from reference TRBV7-9 and TRBJ2-3, reads DTGVSQNPRHKITKRGQNVTFRCDPISEHNRLYWYRQTLGQGPEFLTYFQNEAQLEKSRLLSDRFSAERPKGSFSTLEIQRTEQGDSAMYLCASSLRTSGSTDTQYFGPGTRLTVL.

The V call is TRBV27, the J call TRBJ2-5, with a tentative D call TRBD2 (6 bases). V lost 5 bases, J lost 5 bases, and 15 bases lay in between. Germline V gives CDR1 MNHEY, CDR2 SMNVEV (reference sequence). The CDR3 is 14 residues long. CDR3 sequence (DNA): TGTGCCAGCAGTAGGGGACTCTGGGGGGAGACCCAGTACTTC. Protein: CASSRGLWGETQYF.

This chain uses TRBV5-1 with TRBJ2-5, with D possibly matching TRBD1 (5 bases). The length of the CDR3 is 15 residues. Per germline, CDR1 SGHRS and CDR2 YFSETQ. V gave up 0 bases and J gave up 0 bases, with 9 bases separating them. CDR3 sequence reads: CASSLAGRNQETQYF. CDR3 coding DNA: TGCGCCAGCAGCTTGGCAGGGCGGAACCAAGAGACCCAGTACTTC.

In its sample, this clone was seen a few times. This sequence joins TRBV5-6 and TRBJ1-1; D gene unclear. Deletions cut 4 bases from V and 0 bases from J, with 10 bases between. The germline gives CDR1 SGHDT, CDR2 YYEEEE. This CDR3 is 14 amino acids long. CDR3 sequence (DNA): TGTGCCAGCAGCGATTATACAGTGAACACTGAAGCTTTCTTT. Protein sequence: CASSDYTVNTEAFF.

The chain has TRBV6-6 and TRBJ1-2; the match to TRBD1 covers 7 bases. CDR1 and CDR2 from the germline V gene are MNHNY and SVGAGI (reference sequence). CDR3 length equals 15 residues. V trimming: 7 bases; J trimming: 2 bases; junction bases outside the gene matches: 10. CDR3 protein: CASTFGTVPNYGYTF. CDR3 nucleotide sequence: TGTGCCAGCACCTTCGGGACAGTCCCAAACTATGGCTACACCTTC.

V usage is TRBV2 and J usage is TRBJ2-5, with D perhaps matching TRBD1 (6 bases). The CDR3 totals 14 residues. Trimming took off 8 bases at V and 12 bases at J, with 25 bases between the two ends. Per germline, CDR1 SNHLY and CDR2 FYNNEI. The CDR3 nucleotides read TGTGCCAGCCGCGCTGGGACATTTGATTTTCTGGAGTACTTC. Translation: CASRAGTFDFLEYF.

The V gene is TRBV11-3, the J gene TRBJ1-1, with 7 bases aligning to TRBD1. The V gene end was trimmed by 5 bases and the J gene end by 1 base; junction bases not matched to a gene: 7. The CDR3 runs 15 residues. Germline loops: CDR1 SGHNT, CDR2 YENEEA. CDR3 sequence: CASSAQGTANTEAFF. Here the CDR3 DNA reads TGTGCCAGCAGCGCCCAAGGGACAGCGAACACTGAAGCTTTCTTT.

The V and J genes are TRBV7-9 and TRBJ2-3, with D hard to call. The germline V gene encodes CDR1 SEHNR and CDR2 FQNEAQ (reference sequence). The V gene lost 4 bases and the J gene lost 6 bases, with 17 bases spanning the gap. The CDR3 covers 15 residues. The CDR3 loop reads CASSSRKAGMDTQYF. CDR3 nucleotide sequence: TGTGCCAGCAGCTCCCGGAAGGCAGGAATGGATACGCAGTATTTT.

This clone has just a few counts. The chain combines TRBV6-5 with TRBJ2-6; unclear D gene. Germline V gene lookup returns CDR1 MNHEY and CDR2 SVGAGI. V gave up 7 bases and J gave up 2 bases, with 12 bases separating them. CDR3 length: 15 amino acids. The CDR3 bases are TGTGCCAGCAACCAGCAGGTAACTGGGGCCAACGTCCTGACTTTC. Translation gives CASNQQVTGANVLTF.

The gene calls are TRBV11-1 and TRBJ2-2, with D maybe TRBD1 (6 bases). In germline, CDR1 is SGHAT, CDR2 FQDESV (reference sequence). The CDR3 runs 15 residues. With 3 bases removed from V and 6 bases from J, the gap between germline ends came to 14 bases. CDR3 region: CASSFGRGRSGELFF. CDR3 nucleotides: TGTGCCAGCAGCTTCGGCAGGGGAAGGTCCGGGGAGCTGTTTTTT.

This clone was detected a few times. J is TRBJ2-7 and V is TRBV21-1; TRBD1 is the table's D call and was not checked against the DNA. TRBV21-1 has pseudogene status. The length of the CDR3 is 16 residues. As DNA, the CDR3 is TGTGCCAGCAGCAAACCTTATATACAGAGCTCCTACGAGCAGTACTTC. This codes for CASSKPYIQSSYEQYF.

The rearrangement joins TRBV30 to TRBJ2-1; 10 bases are shared with TRBD2. J was trimmed by 6 bases and V by 2 bases; bases with no gene match: 4. The CDR3 sequence is 14 residues long. The germline V gene has CDR1 GTSNPN and CDR2 SVGIG (reference sequence). The CDR3 here is CAWSQSGRANEQFF. The DNA of the CDR3 is TGTGCCTGGAGTCAAAGCGGGAGGGCCAATGAGCAGTTCTTC.

The genes are TRBV30 and TRBJ2-3; perhaps TRBD1 as D (5 bases). Germline assignment: CDR1 GTSNPN and CDR2 SVGIG (reference sequence). Deletions cut 1 base from V and 1 base from J, with 9 bases between. This CDR3 has 14 amino acids. In DNA form, the CDR3 reads TGTGCCTGGAGTGCCGCAGGGCGCACAGATACGCAGTATTTT. This encodes CAWSAAGRTDTQYF.

This clone appeared a few times. This chain uses TRBV14 with TRBJ1-2, with 8 positions matching TRBD1. Trimming at V came to 4 bases and at J to 5 bases, leaving 6 bases not matched to a gene. Germline loops: CDR1 SGHDN, CDR2 FVKESK. The CDR3 extends over 14 amino acids. The CDR3 DNA sequence: TGTGCCAGCAGCCCCCCTGGACAGGGATATGGCTACACCTTC. It codes for CASSPPGQGYGYTF.

The J gene is TRBJ1-2, the V gene TRBV9; D ambiguous. Between the trimmed V and J ends, which lost 2 bases and 4 bases, there was a span of 9 bases. The germline V gene has CDR1 SGDLS and CDR2 YYNGEE. There are 13 residues in the CDR3. This CDR3 is CASSVVGGYGYTF. As DNA, the CDR3 is TGTGCCAGCAGCGTGGTCGGAGGCTATGGCTACACCTTC.

This clone was recorded a few times. The rearrangement uses TRBV7-2 and TRBJ1-1; no clear D gene. CDR3 length equals 14 residues. Germline CDR1 is SGHTA and CDR2 is FQGNSA. The V gene lost 5 bases and the J gene lost 4 bases, with 14 bases spanning the gap. CDR3 region: CASSIYGRGTEAFF. The CDR3 DNA sequence: TGTGCCAGCAGCATATATGGCCGGGGCACTGAAGCTTTCTTT. The full variable domain, its missing parts supplied by reference TRBV7-2 and TRBJ1-1, is GAGVSQSPSNKVTEKGKDVELRCDPISGHTALYWYRQSLGQGLEFLIYFQGNSAPDKSGLPSDRFSAERTGGSVSTLTIQRTQQEDSAVYLCASSIYGRGTEAFFGQGTRLTVV.

The gene calls are TRBV5-1 and TRBJ2-5; 7 bases match TRBD1. The CDR3 runs 14 residues. Losses at the gene ends were 1 base for V and 4 bases for J; bases not matched to a gene: 4. Germline V gene sequence: CDR1 SGHRS, CDR2 YFSETQ. The CDR3 DNA reads TGCGCCAGCAGCTTGTTAACAGGGGTAGAGACCCAGTACTTC. This sequence encodes CASSLLTGVETQYF.

The chain is built from TRBV11-1 and TRBJ2-3; D unclear. CDR1 SGHAT and CDR2 FQDESV come from the germline V gene (reference sequence). V dropped 5 bases and J dropped 0 bases, with 15 bases sitting between them. The CDR3 consists of 16 residues. The DNA for the CDR3 is TGTGCCAGCAGCCCCGGCGGTGTGTCTAGCACAGATACGCAGTATTTT. This codes for CASSPGGVSSTDTQYF.